What follows is one T cell receptor beta chain and its context. The sample belongs to a study of shared T cell receptors in the human thymus. Sequenced by immunoSEQ multiplex PCR; TCRdb stores in-frame clones only, minus some. The sample lists fewer than 700,000 clones, around nine tenths occurring once. V was pared by 3 bases and J by 6 bases, with 8 bases of the junction left unmatched. The CDR3 covers 15 residues. Germline V gene lookup returns CDR1 SGHAT and CDR2 FQNNGV. This sample was shared with a second study, whose subject was human thymus T cells. That report notes: Healthy Finnish infants undergoing corrective surgery for congenital heart defects were used as donors. Resected material from corrective heart surgery provided the thymus tissue analysed. Apparent skewing of V and J gene usage characterized both thymic and blood repertoires. Related research examined unrelated individuals and reported that their thymic repertoires overlapped highly.

The rearrangement links TRBV11-2 to TRBJ2-7; 10 bases map to TRBD2. The receptor was derived from a boy younger than two with a congenital heart defect. Input material: thymocytes. DNA for the CDR3: TGTGCCAGCAGCTTGTCTCTAGCGGGAGATGGCGAGCAGTACTTC. Translation: CASSLSLAGDGEQYF.